The 30 T cell receptor beta chains below come from one sample, sequenced in a study of blood T cell repertoires in COVID-19. The data were produced by immunoSEQ multiplex PCR, yet TCRdb's version contains in-frame clones alone and is incomplete. The data show around 250,000 clones, approximately 83% seen once. The sequenced sample was peripheral blood. These receptors were taken from a man aged 25 to 40 who had recovered from COVID-19.

This clone was seen only once. This chain connects TRBV5-1 to TRBJ1-2; 10 bases are shared with TRBD1. Germline-derived CDR1 and CDR2 are SGHRS and YFSETQ. The CDR3 length is 15 residues. The trim removed 4 bases at V and 4 bases at J, leaving 7 bases unmatched. The CDR3 nucleotides read TGCGCCAGCAGCGCCGGGACAGGGGTAGTCTATGGCTACACCTTC. Amino acid sequence: CASSAGTGVVYGYTF.

This clone came up a few times. This chain uses TRBV29-1 with TRBJ2-1; 10 bases align to TRBD1. The CDR3 is made up of 16 amino acids. Trimming took 1 base from V and 4 from J; bases not matched to a gene: 7. The germline V gene has CDR1 SQVTM and CDR2 ANQGSEA. As DNA, the CDR3 is TGCAGCGTTGAAGTTGGGGGACAGGGGTCTTACAATGAGCAGTTCTTC. Its translation: CSVEVGGQGSYNEQFF.

V gene TRBV19 combines with J gene TRBJ1-5, with TRBD1 matching over 7 bases. The germline CDR1 and CDR2 sequences are LNHDA and SQIVND (reference sequence). V lost 3 bases to trimming and J lost 5 bases; unmatched junction nucleotides: 7. The CDR3 spans 15 residues. CDR3: CASSMTGMLDQPQHF. In DNA, the CDR3 is TGTGCCAGTAGTATGACAGGGATGTTGGATCAGCCCCAGCATTTT.

The chain couples TRBV5-6 to TRBJ2-1; 11 bases align to TRBD1. CDR1 and CDR2 (germline): SGHDT, YYEEEE. CDR3 size: 18 residues. V shed 4 bases, J shed 8 bases, and the junction held 17 bases outside the gene matches. The CDR3 loop is CASSEGIWPGQGGDEQFF. Here the CDR3 DNA reads TGTGCCAGCAGCGAAGGGATTTGGCCGGGACAGGGGGGCGATGAGCAGTTCTTC.

The chain employs TRBV12-5 and TRBJ1-5; TRBD1 is a possible D gene (6 bases). The V gene lost 0 bases and the J gene lost 7 bases, with 16 bases spanning the gap. CDR3 length: 16 amino acids. Germline V lookup: CDR1 LGHNT, CDR2 FRNRAP. The CDR3 nucleotides read TGTGCTAGTGGTTTGGTAAGCGGGGGGCTGCTCCAGCCCCAGCATTTT. Residues: CASGLVSGGLLQPQHF.

The chain combines TRBV6-5 with TRBJ1-1; no clear D gene. The CDR3 has 13 residues. CDR1 MNHEY and CDR2 SVGAGI come from the germline V gene. V lost 7 bases, J lost 2 bases, and 11 bases lay in between. The CDR3 loop is CASNAGSNTEAFF. In DNA form, the CDR3 reads TGTGCCAGCAACGCGGGGAGCAACACTGAAGCTTTCTTT.

The rearrangement uses TRBV9 and TRBJ2-7; 7 bases agree with TRBD2. V lost 5 bases and J lost 0; bases outside the gene matches: 8. The germline CDR1 and CDR2 sequences are SGDLS and YYNGEE. This CDR3 has 15 amino acids. The CDR3 loop reads CASRNYGGTSYEQYV. CDR3 nucleotide sequence: TGTGCCAGCAGAAACTACGGGGGGACCTCCTACGAGCAGTACGTC.

This chain connects TRBV6-5 to TRBJ1-1; D may be TRBD1 (6 bases). This CDR3 is 14 amino acids long. V lost 7 bases to trimming and J lost 4 bases, with 16 bases between them. CDR1 is MNHEY and CDR2 is SVGAGI in the germline V gene. The DNA of the CDR3 is TGTGCCAGCACCTCCCTGGGGGCAGGCACTGAAGCTTTCTTT. This gives the protein CASTSLGAGTEAFF.

The V call is TRBV11-2, the J call TRBJ1-1; TRBD1 matches 8 bases. This CDR3 comprises 14 residues. Germline CDR1 reads SGHAT; CDR2 reads FQNNGV. V lost 5 bases and J lost 4; bases outside the gene matches: 6. The CDR3 DNA reads as TGTGCCAGCAGCACACAGGGGGTCGGCACTGAAGCTTTCTTT. This translates into CASSTQGVGTEAFF.

The gene calls are TRBV15 and TRBJ2-3; D remains unclear. Trimming removed 0 bases at V and 2 bases at J, with 9 bases between. CDR3 length equals 15 residues. Looked up from germline, CDR1 is LNHNV and CDR2 is YYDKDF (reference sequence). CDR3: CATSRDTHYTDTQYF. The CDR3 coding sequence is TGTGCCACCAGCAGAGATACTCATTACACAGATACGCAGTATTTT.

This sequence joins TRBV5-4 and TRBJ2-3; 9 bases are a match to TRBD2. The length of the CDR3 is 15 residues. The J segment lost 2 bases and the V segment lost 6 bases, leaving 7 bases of the junction unmatched. Germline V gives CDR1 SGHNT, CDR2 YYREEE (reference sequence). The CDR3 here is CASKPSGGSTDTQYF. DNA for the CDR3: TGTGCCAGCAAGCCGAGCGGGGGGTCCACAGATACGCAGTATTTT.

The rearrangement joins TRBV21-1 to TRBJ2-7; TRBD2, the table's D call, was not compared with the DNA. TRBV21-1 is termed a pseudogene. The CDR3 consists of 17 residues. The CDR3 loop is CASSTTSGGPTAGEQYF. The CDR3 coding sequence is TGTGCCAGCAGCACGACTAGCGGGGGCCCGACGGCGGGAGAGCAGTACTTC.

The CDR3 here is CATATVGNTEAFF. CDR3 sequence (DNA): TGTGCCACGGCGACAGTGGGTAACACTGAAGCTTTCTTT. V usage is TRBV7-3 and J usage is TRBJ1-1; a possible D gene is TRBD1 (5 bases). Deletions cut 10 bases from V and 2 bases from J, with 14 bases between. Per the germline V gene, CDR1 is SGHTA and CDR2 is FQGTGA. The CDR3 runs to 13 residues.

Details on this clone: Different DNA sequences within this sample yield the same CDR3. V is TRBV6-5 and J is TRBJ2-7; D perhaps matches TRBD1 (5 bases). The germline V gene encodes CDR1 MNHEY and CDR2 SVGAGI. V dropped 2 bases and J dropped 1 base, with 6 bases sitting between them. The CDR3 totals 13 residues. Written as DNA, the CDR3 is TGTGCCAGCAGTTACCCAGGGTCCTACGAGCAGTACTTC. Encoded protein: CASSYPGSYEQYF.

This clone has just a few counts. The chain links TRBV10-2 to TRBJ1-1; TRBD1 matches 7 bases. CDR3 size: 15 residues. Germline CDR1 WSHSY, CDR2 SAAADI. J was trimmed by 4 bases and V by 6 bases; bases with no gene match: 11. CDR3 DNA: TGCGCCAGCAGGAAAACAGGGGAGAGAACCACTGAAGCTTTCTTT. This translates into CASRKTGERTTEAFF.

This chain uses TRBV3-1 (or the pseudogene TRBV3-2) with TRBJ1-2; TRBD1 agrees at 10 bases. Germline lookup yields CDR1 LGHDT and CDR2 YNNKEL (reference sequence). The CDR3 has 16 residues. V lost 1 base to trimming and J lost 4 bases; unmatched junction nucleotides: 6. Written as DNA, the CDR3 is TGTGCCAGCAGCCAAGCCTCGACAGGGGGCATCTATGGCTACACCTTC. Its protein product is CASSQASTGGIYGYTF.

The CDR3 nucleotides read TGTGCCAGCAGTCTCTCTAGCGGGGGGAGTCCCTACAATGAGCAGTTCTTC. As protein: CASSLSSGGSPYNEQFF. The gene calls are TRBV28 and TRBJ2-1, with 11 bases matching TRBD2. Germline V gene sequence: CDR1 MDHEN, CDR2 SYDVKM. CDR3 length: 17 residues. V was clipped by 5 bases and J by 2 bases; unmatched bases: 8.

The rearrangement links TRBV5-1 to TRBJ2-7; no reliable D call. CDR1 is SGHRS, CDR2 YFSETQ, per germline. V lost 0 bases to trimming and J lost 3 bases, with 13 bases between them. This CDR3 is built from 15 residues. CDR3 sequence (DNA): TGCGCCAGCAGCTTGGAACGTAACAGCATCTACGAGCAGTACTTC. Its protein product is CASSLERNSIYEQYF.

V usage is TRBV2 and J usage is TRBJ2-3, with 13 positions matching TRBD2. Losses at the gene ends were 7 bases for V and 4 bases for J; bases not matched to a gene: 14. The CDR3 extends over 18 amino acids. Germline V gene lookup returns CDR1 SNHLY and CDR2 FYNNEI. CDR3 amino acids: CASKLAGGPVLIADTQYF. CDR3 DNA sequence: TGTGCCAGCAAACTAGCGGGGGGGCCTGTGTTGATCGCAGATACGCAGTATTTT.

The sample holds a few counts of this clone. The J gene is TRBJ2-7, the V gene TRBV18; 11 bases agree with TRBD1. The junction had 2 bases not matched to a gene; V was cut back by 3 bases and J by 1 base. CDR3 length: 15 amino acids. Looked up from germline, CDR1 is KGHSH and CDR2 is LQKENI. CDR3 nucleotides: TGTGCCAGCTCACCTGGGACAGGGGGTTCCTACGAGCAGTACGTC. Encoded protein: CASSPGTGGSYEQYV.

V gene TRBV19 combines with J gene TRBJ2-5; the match to TRBD2 covers 8 bases. The CDR3 consists of 16 residues. Per the germline V gene, CDR1 is LNHDA and CDR2 is SQIVND (reference sequence). V trimming: 5 bases; J trimming: 2 bases; junction bases outside the gene matches: 10. The CDR3 nucleotides are TGTGCCAGTAGTCCCTGGTATAGCGGGGCACAAGAGACCCAGTACTTC. This encodes CASSPWYSGAQETQYF.

V gene TRBV7-9 combines with J gene TRBJ2-5; 7 nucleotides agree with TRBD2. The CDR3 runs 13 residues. The junction had 7 bases not matched to a gene; V was cut back by 8 bases and J by 4 bases. The germline V gene encodes CDR1 SEHNR and CDR2 FQNEAQ (reference sequence). The CDR3 DNA follows: TGTGCCAGCCATGGACTAGGTTTAGAGACCCAGTACTTC. Residues: CASHGLGLETQYF.

A few counts support this clone. The CDR3 sequence: CASSLNSGGLSTDTQYF. CDR3 nucleotide sequence: TGTGCCAGCAGCTTGAACAGCGGGGGCCTAAGCACAGATACGCAGTATTTT. V gene TRBV5-6 combines with J gene TRBJ2-3, with TRBD2 identical over 8 bases. CDR3 length equals 17 residues. After removal of 1 base from V and 0 bases from J, the junction contained 7 bases not matched to a gene. CDR1 SGHDT and CDR2 YYEEEE come from the germline V gene.

The chain links TRBV7-3 to TRBJ1-1; 8 bases fit TRBD1. Germline V gene sequence: CDR1 SGHTA, CDR2 FQGTGA. Germline trimming cut 5 bases from V and 6 bases from J; bases unmatched to any gene: 5. This CDR3 spans 13 amino acids. DNA for the CDR3: TGTGCCAGCAGCCTTCAACAGGGGGCTGAAGCTTTCTTT. Protein product: CASSLQQGAEAFF.

This rearrangement joins TRBV7-9 to TRBJ2-5, with D possibly TRBD1 on 6 matching bases. CDR1 is SEHNR and CDR2 is FQNEAQ in the germline V gene (reference sequence). There are 13 residues in the CDR3. With 3 bases removed from V and 5 bases from J, the gap between germline ends came to 10 bases. The chain's CDR3 is CASSFRGGETQYF. DNA for the CDR3: TGTGCCAGCAGCTTCAGGGGTGGGGAGACCCAGTACTTC.

This rearrangement joins TRBV6-2 or TRBV6-3 to TRBJ2-7; no clear D. The germline CDR1 and CDR2 sequences are MNHEY and SVGEGT. V was trimmed by 5 bases and J by 2 bases, leaving 7 bases between them. The CDR3 consists of 12 residues. CDR3 in DNA: TGTGCCAGCAGTCAGGTCGCCTACGAGCAGTACTTC. This sequence encodes CASSQVAYEQYF.

The gene calls are TRBV5-1 and TRBJ1-1, with a weak D call TRBD1 (6 bases). V gave up 0 bases and J gave up 0 bases, with 9 bases separating them. In germline, CDR1 is SGHRS, CDR2 YFSETQ. The CDR3 covers 15 residues. The CDR3 bases are TGCGCCAGCAGCTTGGTGGGGACACTGAACACTGAAGCTTTCTTT. Encoded protein: CASSLVGTLNTEAFF. Full variable domain (outside the CDR3, taken from reference TRBV5-1 and TRBJ1-1): KAGVTQTPRYLIKTRGQQVTLSCSPISGHRSVSWYQQTPGQGLQFLFEYFSETQRNKGNFPGRFSGRQFSNSRSEMNVSTLELGDSALYLCASSLVGTLNTEAFFGQGTRLTVV.

This sequence joins TRBV5-1 and TRBJ2-5; TRBD1 matches 9 bases. The CDR3 loop spans 15 amino acids. After removal of 4 bases from V and 5 bases from J, the junction contained 9 bases not matched to a gene. Germline V gives CDR1 SGHRS, CDR2 YFSETQ. Written as DNA, the CDR3 is TGCGCCAGCAGCGTCGGGGACAGGGAAGGGGAGACCCAGTACTTC. Amino acids: CASSVGDREGETQYF.

The V and J genes are TRBV6-1 and TRBJ1-2; the match to TRBD1 covers 11 bases. The CDR3 length is 19 residues. CDR1 is MNHNS and CDR2 is SASEGT in the germline V gene. Trimming at V came to 4 bases and at J to 3 bases, leaving 16 bases not matched to a gene. The CDR3 nucleotides are TGTGCCAGCAGTGCGCTCAGCGAGGACAGGGGGCGGTATCACTATGGCTACACCTTC. This codes for CASSALSEDRGRYHYGYTF.

The rearrangement links TRBV25-1 to TRBJ2-1, with D perhaps matching TRBD1 (6 bases). Germline lookup yields CDR1 MGHDK and CDR2 SYGVNS. The CDR3 has 13 amino acids. Trimming removed 6 bases from V and 7 bases from J, with 13 bases in between. The CDR3 sequence: CASRGQTANEQFF. The CDR3 DNA reads TGTGCCAGCAGAGGACAGACAGCGAATGAGCAGTTCTTC.